The 5 T cell receptor beta chains below were found in one sample sequenced in a study of spatial heterogeneity in lung cancer. Each CDR3 protein is one row after TCRdb ran MiXCR on the 5' RACE reads. The sample holds 10,000 to 15,000 distinct CDR3 sequences, about 6.2% seen once. The time point here: sample taken at primary tumor resection. Extraction of whole RNA from tumor, nontumor lung or frozen PBMC preceded unsorted sequencing. The source was normal lung tissue next to the tumor, collected at surgery. The receptors originated from a male donor with early-stage non-small cell lung cancer.

This clonotype has at least ten counts. With the library built for alpha chains, this beta chain is off target and its frequency is not meaningful. The chain combines TRBV12-3 or TRBV12-4 with TRBJ2-7; 9 nucleotides line up with TRBD1. V shed 6 bases and J 5 bases; nucleotides not matched to a gene: 14. The CDR3 length is 16 residues. In DNA, the CDR3 is TGTGCCAGCAGCCTATCGGTGGGGACAGGGATCAACGAGCAGTACTTC. Protein sequence: CASSLSVGTGINEQYF.

The sample holds many counts of this clonotype. This beta chain turned up in a library designed for alpha chains; as an off-target read, its abundance says little. The CDR3 nucleotides are TGCAGTGCTAGAGATCGGCTTGGTGAAGCTTTCTTT. Amino acids: CSARDRLGEAFF. This rearrangement joins TRBV20-1 to TRBJ1-1; D is unclear. CDR1 and CDR2 from the germline V gene are DFQATT and SNEGSKA (reference sequence). CDR3 length: 12 residues. V was cut by 0 bases and J by 7 bases, with 9 bases left in between.

This clonotype was observed at least ten times. Being off target in a library aimed at alpha chains, this beta chain has a size of little meaning. This rearrangement joins TRBV3-1 to TRBJ1-1; D call uncertain. Trimming pared 5 bases from V and 3 bases from J, leaving 10 bases between. Germline V CDR1 and CDR2: LGHDT, YNNKEL (reference sequence). The CDR3 is 13 amino acids. The CDR3 protein is CASSLVRDTEAFF. The CDR3 bases are TGTGCCAGCAGCTTAGTTAGGGACACTGAAGCTTTCTTT.

This clonotype was observed many times. The library was built for alpha chains, so this beta chain is an off-target read and its size means little. The chain couples TRBV5-1 to TRBJ1-1; D perhaps matches TRBD1 (5 bases). V was shortened by 0 bases and J by 3 bases, with 9 bases between the two germline ends. Germline assignment: CDR1 SGHRS and CDR2 YFSETQ. This CDR3 comprises 14 residues. The CDR3 is CASSLVMGDTEAFF. CDR3 DNA sequence: TGCGCCAGCAGCTTGGTTATGGGGGACACTGAAGCTTTCTTT. Variable domain in full (rest from reference TRBV5-1 and TRBJ1-1): KAGVTQTPRYLIKTRGQQVTLSCSPISGHRSVSWYQQTPGQGLQFLFEYFSETQRNKGNFPGRFSGRQFSNSRSEMNVSTLELGDSALYLCASSLVMGDTEAFFGQGTRLTVV.

About this clonotype itself: This beta chain turned up in a library designed for alpha chains; as an off-target read, its abundance says little. The chain has TRBV28 and TRBJ2-7; the match to TRBD2 covers 9 bases. V lost 2 bases and J lost 0; bases outside the gene matches: 5. The CDR3 has 16 amino acids. Germline V gene lookup returns CDR1 MDHEN and CDR2 SYDVKM. Written as DNA, the CDR3 is TGTGCCAGCAGTTTAGGTCTAGCGGGAAACTCCTACGAGCAGTACTTC. Its translation: CASSLGLAGNSYEQYF.